The rows below give T cell receptor beta chains drawn from one sample of a study of hypomethylating agent response in myelodysplastic syndrome. Assay: immunoSEQ multiplex PCR; the TCRdb copy retains only in-frame clones and omits some. The sample gives about 4,900 clones, approximately 75% of which show up once; around 16% is in the top ten. The input for sequencing was bone marrow, taken before or after starting hypomethylating agent treatment for myelodysplastic syndrome (not recorded which). These receptors were obtained from a human donor with myelodysplastic syndrome. The CDR3 runs from the conserved cysteine through the conserved F or W. Fields, in order: CDR3 DNA, CDR3 protein, clone size, J gene, V gene, D gene. The D gene is left open where the match is weak. Size is omitted from some rows. Given values are once, few, many or a class for expanded clones.

DNA: TGTGCCAGCAGCTTGGGCCCAATTGTAGCCTACGAGCAGTACTTC
CDR3: CASSLGPIVAYEQYF
size: once
J: TRBJ2-7
V: TRBV5-4
D: NA

DNA: TGTGCCAGCCTCACCTCCAGGGTCCTCTATGGCTACACCTTC
CDR3: CASLTSRVLYGYTF
size: NA
J: TRBJ1-2
V: TRBV6-1
D: NA

DNA: TGTGCCAGCACCTTAGGGATGGAGACCCAGTACTTC
CDR3: CASTLGMETQYF
size: NA
J: TRBJ2-5
V: TRBV5-6
D: NA

DNA: TGTGCCAGCAGTTTGACGGCGGTGTATAGCAATCAGCCCCAGCATTTT
CDR3: CASSLTAVYSNQPQHF
size: NA
J: TRBJ1-5
V: TRBV28
D: NA

DNA: TGTGCCAGCAGCCCCCTACCGGAGGGCACTGAAGCTTTCTTT
CDR3: CASSPLPEGTEAFF
size: NA
J: TRBJ1-1
V: TRBV9
D: NA

DNA: TGCGCCAGCAGCTTGGACGGACAGAGGAATGAAAAACTGTTTTTT
CDR3: CASSLDGQRNEKLFF
size: NA
J: TRBJ1-4
V: TRBV5-1
D: NA

DNA: TGTGCCAGCAGCTCCCGACAGAGCGGGGGGGGCTACACCTTC
CDR3: CASSSRQSGGGYTF
size: NA
J: TRBJ1-2
V: TRBV5-6
D: NA

DNA: TGCGCCAGCAGTGAGTCCCCAGGTGTGAACACTGAAGCTTTCTTT
CDR3: CASSESPGVNTEAFF
size: few
J: TRBJ1-1
V: TRBV10-1
D: NA

DNA: TGCAGCGTTGAAGGTCTGGACAGTTACACCGGGGAGCTGTTTTTT
CDR3: CSVEGLDSYTGELFF
size: NA
J: TRBJ2-2
V: TRBV29-1
D: NA

DNA: TGTGCCAGCACCTGGACAGGGTCCTCTGGAAACACCATATATTTT
CDR3: CASTWTGSSGNTIYF
size: few
J: TRBJ1-3
V: TRBV25-1
D: TRBD1

DNA: TGTGCCAGCAGCTTCCCGTCCGGGACCCTCCACTTT
CDR3: CASSFPSGTLHF
size: few
J: TRBJ1-6
V: TRBV11-2
D: NA

DNA: TGTGCCAGCAGTTACTCTTCGACAGGGGCAGGCTACGAGCAGTACTTC
CDR3: CASSYSSTGAGYEQYF
size: NA
J: TRBJ2-7
V: TRBV6-5
D: TRBD1

DNA: TGTGCCAGCAGTTACTCGAGTTGGTCAGAGGTTGAAGCTTTCTTT
CDR3: CASSYSSWSEVEAFF
size: NA
J: TRBJ1-1
V: TRBV6-6
D: NA

DNA: TGTGCCAGCAGAGCCGGGACAGGGGGCAATCAGCCCCAGCATTTT
CDR3: CASRAGTGGNQPQHF
size: once
J: TRBJ1-5
V: TRBV2
D: TRBD1

DNA: TGTGCCTGGGGTGGGGGTTCACCCCTCCACTTT
CDR3: CAWGGGSPLHF
size: NA
J: TRBJ1-6
V: TRBV30
D: NA

DNA: TGTGCCAGCAGCTTGACGGACAGGGGGAATCAGCCCCAGCATTTT
CDR3: CASSLTDRGNQPQHF
size: once
J: TRBJ1-5
V: TRBV7-8
D: TRBD1

DNA: TGTGCCAGCAGTGAAGCGCGCCGACTGGTTCGGGAAAAACTGTTTTTT
CDR3: CASSEARRLVREKLFF
size: NA
J: TRBJ1-4
V: TRBV6-1
D: NA

DNA: TGTGCCAGTAGTACCAGGGGGGGAGCTAACTATGGCTACACCTTC
CDR3: CASSTRGGANYGYTF
size: NA
J: TRBJ1-2
V: TRBV19
D: TRBD1

DNA: TGTGCCAGCAGTTACTCGTTTGTACCGGGACAGATGCAGTTCTTC
CDR3: CASSYSFVPGQMQFF
size: NA
J: TRBJ2-1
V: TRBV6-5
D: TRBD1

DNA: TGCGCCAGCAGCTTAGTGCTAGCTGCGGACATAGAGACCCAGTACTTC
CDR3: CASSLVLAADIETQYF
size: few
J: TRBJ2-5
V: TRBV5-1
D: NA

DNA: TGTGCCAGCAGTGAGCTAGGGGGATTCGACAGCGCAAACACTGAAGCTTTCTTT
CDR3: CASSELGGFDSANTEAFF
size: NA
J: TRBJ1-1
V: TRBV28
D: NA

DNA: TGTGCCAGCAGCCAAAAGGAGGACAGTCTCTCCTACGAGCAGTACTTC
CDR3: CASSQKEDSLSYEQYF
size: few
J: TRBJ2-7
V: TRBV2
D: NA

DNA: TGTGCCAGCAGCTTGGACCGGGGAGCTACCTACAATGAGCAGTTCTTC
CDR3: CASSLDRGATYNEQFF
size: NA
J: TRBJ2-1
V: TRBV5-6
D: NA

DNA: TGTGCCTGGAGTAGGGCAGGGAGCTCCTACAATGAGCAGTTCTTC
CDR3: CAWSRAGSSYNEQFF
size: NA
J: TRBJ2-1
V: TRBV30
D: NA

DNA: TGTGCCAGCTCATCCCGGACTAGCGGGGGTCTAAGCTACAATGAGCAGTTCTTC
CDR3: CASSSRTSGGLSYNEQFF
size: once
J: TRBJ2-1
V: TRBV18
D: TRBD2

DNA: TGTGCCAGCAGTTCCGGAGCGCTTAGGGGATACTACGAGCAGTACTTC
CDR3: CASSSGALRGYYEQYF
size: NA
J: TRBJ2-7
V: TRBV6-6
D: NA